The clone carrying this T cell receptor beta chain was counted at least ten times. The antigen remains undetermined. This sample was taken from a study of T cell repertoires in cytomegalovirus infection. TCRdb reprocessed the reads with MiXCR, giving one entry per CDR3 protein. This sample has 900,000 to 950,000 distinct CDR3 sequences, with less than 40% found just once. Points from the study as a whole: Within the response measured ex vivo, HLA-C-restricted CMV-specific TCR beta clonotypes were dominant.

Trimming cost V 10 bases and J 8 bases, with 29 bases left between them. Germline V gene lookup returns CDR1 SGHVS and CDR2 FNYEAQ. The CDR3 extends over 16 amino acids. The clonotype comes from a human donor in good health (CMV status not recorded). Some clones in this sample may be carry-over from other donors' samples. The rearrangement uses TRBV7-6 and TRBJ1-2; D gene unclear. Material: cultured CD8+ T cells from PBMCs, obtained from culture after CMV antigen stimulation. For the CDR3, the DNA is TGTGCCACCCATTTCGGCGGGTCTCGCCACCTTTTAGGCTACACCTTC. Amino acid sequence: CATHFGGSRHLLGYTF.